Described below is a single T cell receptor (beta chain) sequence and its context. It lacks a known antigen. The sample holds no much larger clone one base away, and base qualities are not on file. This sample is part of a study of beta chain features in type 1 diabetes (dated by TCRdb to about 2018). For the wider study: Mean age, gender distribution, total cell number and subset yield were not different between patients and healthy donors. A total of under 120,000,000 sorted cells were examined across all samples, and RNA yield correlated strongly with the number of cells per subset. In the study, TCRB repertoires of sorted circulating CD4+ T cell subsets from recently diagnosed type 1 diabetes patients were compared with those of matched healthy donors. Naive and central memory subsets were obtained from all 28 donors, but regulatory and stem cell-like memory subsets were isolated from only 8 patients and roughly 8 healthy donors.

A single peripheral blood draw of about 120 mL on average was collected from each donor into heparinised tubes. A BD FACSAria II was used to sort naive, central memory, regulatory and stem cell-like memory CD4+ T cells with a panel that included CD45RO, CCR7, CD25, CD127, CD95 and CD27. A purity above 98% was achieved for all sorted populations. PBMCs were separated immediately by Lymphoprep density gradient centrifugation and were stained directly, without being cultured. So that batch effects would be minimized, each experiment stained and sorted samples in pairs, pairing one healthy donor with one patient. The full study reports these points: Shorter templates might be favored by PCR, yet because patient and control samples were amplified and corrected together, any such skew would affect both groups equally. Naive, central memory and regulatory TCRB repertoires appeared to be more alike among patients than among healthy donors. Because cDNA was sequenced instead of genomic DNA, activated cells with high expression could be over-represented, although the groups did not differ in activation or CD3 levels. Type 1 diabetes patients showed a moderate but significant shortening of TCRB CDR3 length in all four CD4+ subsets. Patients with type 1 diabetes made fewer insertions and deleted more nucleotides at VDJ recombination sites, implying thymic rearrangement abnormalities. Because small numbers of individuals were included in the HLA sub-analyses, any influence of HLA type on TCRB rearrangement was left unresolved.

The entire isolated RNA was reverse transcribed using the High Capacity cDNA Reverse Transcription Kit, and thus expressed TCRB transcripts were sequenced. Deep immunoSEQ sequencing was applied to naive, central memory and regulatory T cell samples, giving an average of roughly 3.5 million total reads per sample. Sorted cells were lysed in RLT buffer and RNA was extracted with DNase-treated RNeasy Micro or Mini kits, depending on cell number. To prevent cross-contamination, every cell subset was processed on its own, while patient and healthy donor samples were processed together. TCRB sequences were amplified from cDNA with the immunoSEQ multiplex PCR, producing 87-bp fragments spanning the CDR3 region. Amplicons were sequenced on the Illumina HiSeq platform. The original pipeline was this. Synthetic template baselines were used to correct PCR bias computationally, reads within Hamming distance 2 were collapsed together, and singletons that could not be merged were discarded. Reads were aligned against IMGT to assign V, D and J genes, CDR3 length and insertions or deletions at six rearrangement sites. Within each subset, clonotype counts were normalized to the number of sorted cells before true diversity and Gini coefficients were calculated with the tcR R package. The overlap coefficient, calculated on TCRB nucleotide sequences, was used to quantify repertoire sharing. As a proxy for the pre-selection repertoire, out-of-frame TCRB sequences from naive cells were analyzed. TCRdb provides this immuneACCESS table in a form limited to in-frame rearrangements. Some clones are lacking; in checked studies, under half of them reflect an unresolved V gene, and why the rest are absent is not known. Clone size and the V and J calls come from that table; the DNA yielded D and trimming. The table for this sample lists about 700,000 clones; 10% to 15% of them were counted only once. Of the sample, around 0.022% falls within the top ten clones.

The germline V gene gives CDR1 as MNHNS and CDR2 as SASEGT. The germline ends are 16 bases apart after V is trimmed by 1 base and J by 6 bases. Reading from cysteine to phenylalanine, the CDR3 counts 15 amino acids. Only the CDR3 part of the read is kept: 45 bases, read in frame from the first base. The chain is encoded by TRBV6-1 joined to TRBJ2-7; 6 matching bases give a weak D call of TRBD1. Material: naive CD4+ T cells from blood. Explained via the paper, the cell subset or site label denotes: true naive CD4+ T cells. The sequence was collected from a man between 18 and 29 years old with type 1 diabetes. The CDR3 has the sequence CASSEGTASGVEQYF. The bases are TGTGCCAGCAGTGAAGGGACAGCCTCCGGTGTCGAGCAGTACTTC.